This T cell receptor (beta chain) was captured by sequencing in a study of blood T cell repertoires in COVID-19. Whole-study context: Specimens from acute and convalescent COVID-19 originated in the United States, Italy and Spain.

The CDR3 has 19 amino acids. Methods used by the authors: Amplification of reference gene primers was used by the study to estimate nucleated cell counts. Some clones are missing from TCRdb's copy, which holds only in-frame ones; the method was immunoSEQ multiplex PCR. Clone size and V and J calls were adopted from that table, with D and trimming inferred from the DNA. The data contain approximately 290,000 clones, roughly nine tenths of them singletons. The chain couples TRBV21-1 to TRBJ2-1; TRBD1 was called by the table and not checked on the DNA. TRBV21-1 is a known pseudogene. The sequenced sample was peripheral blood. This TCR came from a man aged 18 to 29 with active or convalescent COVID-19. Here the CDR3 DNA reads TGTGCCAGCAGCAAATCTCAACTGCCGGGACAGGGGACCTACAATGAGCAGTTCTTC. It translates to CASSKSQLPGQGTYNEQFF.